One and the same sample provided the 32 T cell receptor beta chains below, sequenced in a study of blood T cell repertoires in COVID-19. Only in-frame clones appear in the TCRdb table, and some are missing; sequencing was by immunoSEQ multiplex PCR. The sample shows approximately 71,000 clones, approximately 90% of them seen only once. What was sequenced was peripheral blood. These receptors originate from a woman under 30 with acute or convalescent COVID-19.

This sequence joins TRBV29-1 and TRBJ2-1, with D possibly matching TRBD2 (6 bases). The V and J ends lost 6 bases and 5 bases respectively, with 14 bases between them. There are 13 residues in the CDR3. The germline V gene has CDR1 SQVTM and CDR2 ANQGSEA. CDR3 amino acids: CSVGGTRNNEQFF. In DNA, the CDR3 is TGCAGCGTGGGGGGAACAAGGAACAATGAGCAGTTCTTC.

This sequence joins TRBV5-6 and TRBJ1-1; D perhaps matches TRBD1 (6 bases). Germline CDR1 and CDR2: SGHDT and YYEEEE. The CDR3 consists of 15 residues. V lost 4 bases to trimming and J lost 5 bases, with 18 bases between them. As DNA, the CDR3 is TGTGCCAGCAGCGTGATGACAGGACTAGGAACTGAAGCTTTCTTT. This encodes CASSVMTGLGTEAFF.

The V call is TRBV29-1, the J call TRBJ2-7; TRBD1 agrees at 7 bases. V gave up 7 bases and J gave up 0 bases; unmatched junction bases: 6. CDR3 size: 13 residues. Germline CDR1 is SQVTM and CDR2 is ANQGSEA. The CDR3, as DNA: TGCAGCGCCGTAACAGGGGACTCCTACGAGCAGTACTTC. It codes for CSAVTGDSYEQYF.

V and J are TRBV4-1 and TRBJ1-4; D gene ambiguous. Germline values: CDR1 MGHRA, CDR2 YSYEKL. The V and J ends lost 1 base and 0 bases respectively, with 6 bases between them. This CDR3 region has 15 residues. This chain's CDR3 is CASSQVRATNEKLFF. DNA for the CDR3: TGCGCCAGCAGCCAAGTGAGAGCAACTAATGAAAAACTGTTTTTT.

V usage is TRBV7-9 and J usage is TRBJ1-2; D ambiguous. Trimming cost V 1 base and J 2 bases, with 8 bases left between them. The germline V gene encodes CDR1 SEHNR and CDR2 FQNEAQ (reference sequence). There are 14 residues in the CDR3. CDR3: CASSLVNGNYGYTF. The CDR3 coding sequence is TGTGCCAGCAGCTTAGTTAACGGGAACTATGGCTACACCTTC.

V usage is TRBV11-3 and J usage is TRBJ2-1; no definite D call. CDR1 is SGHNT, CDR2 YENEEA, per germline. V was clipped by 1 base and J by 0 bases, with 7 bases between them. This CDR3 is 15 amino acids long. The CDR3 loop reads CASSLGAGSYNEQFF. CDR3 bases: TGTGCCAGCAGCTTAGGCGCTGGCTCCTACAATGAGCAGTTCTTC.

The rearrangement links TRBV13 to TRBJ2-3; tentative D call: TRBD2 (6 bases). Trimming cost V 1 base and J 6 bases, with 17 bases left between them. CDR1 is PRHDT, CDR2 FYEKMQ, per germline (reference sequence). The CDR3 has 16 amino acids. The CDR3 DNA is TGTGCCAGCAGCTTAGATGCATCATACCGGGGGGATACGCAGTATTTT. Translation gives CASSLDASYRGDTQYF.

The chain joins TRBV5-1 to TRBJ1-1; 10 bases are shared with TRBD1. Germline-derived CDR1 and CDR2 are SGHRS and YFSETQ. V lost 4 bases to trimming and J lost 5 bases; unmatched junction nucleotides: 8. The length of the CDR3 is 15 residues. The CDR3 DNA sequence: TGCGCCAGCAGCACCCGACAGGGGGCTGGGACTGAAGCTTTCTTT. Translating gives CASSTRQGAGTEAFF.

V usage is TRBV27 and J usage is TRBJ2-2, with 7 bases identical to TRBD1. The germline gives CDR1 MNHEY, CDR2 SMNVEV (reference sequence). This CDR3 is built from 16 residues. V shed 4 bases and J 0 bases; nucleotides not matched to a gene: 5. The DNA of the CDR3 is TGTGCCAGCAGTTCCCTCGGGACAGCGAACACCGGGGAGCTGTTTTTT. Protein product: CASSSLGTANTGELFF.

The chain is built from TRBV3-1 (or the pseudogene TRBV3-2) and TRBJ1-2, with D possibly being TRBD1 (6 bases). V lost 4 bases and J lost 4, with 19 bases in between. CDR3 size: 16 residues. Germline values: CDR1 LGHDT, CDR2 YNNKEL (reference sequence). This chain's CDR3 is CASSRNLGQQSYGYTF. DNA for the CDR3: TGTGCCAGCAGCCGGAACCTCGGACAGCAGAGCTATGGCTACACCTTC.

As for this clone: The same CDR3 is also encoded by other DNA sequences in this sample. The V and J genes are TRBV10-3 and TRBJ2-5; possibly TRBD1 for D (5 bases). The CDR3 is 12 residues long. CDR1 is ENHRY, CDR2 SYGVKD, per germline. V gave up 3 bases and J gave up 5 bases, with 7 bases separating them. Here the CDR3 DNA reads TGTGCCATCAGTGACTCAGGGGAGACCCAGTACTTC. Translation: CAISDSGETQYF.

The V gene is TRBV7-9, the J gene TRBJ2-7, with a possible D match to TRBD2 (5 bases). This CDR3 comprises 12 residues. Germline V lookup: CDR1 SEHNR, CDR2 FQNEAQ (reference sequence). Trimming took off 2 bases at V and 7 bases at J, with 9 bases between the two ends. Here the CDR3 DNA reads TGTGCCAGCAGCTTACGACGGGGAGAGCAGTACTTC. Protein sequence: CASSLRRGEQYF.

The DNA of the CDR3 is TGTGCCAGCAGCCAATCCGGGACAGGGGGTACCTACGAGCAGTACTTC. Amino acid sequence: CASSQSGTGGTYEQYF. The rearrangement joins TRBV7-9 to TRBJ2-7, with 11 positions matching TRBD1. CDR3 length equals 16 residues. Germline trimming cut 5 bases from V and 2 bases from J; bases unmatched to any gene: 8. Looked up from germline, CDR1 is SEHNR and CDR2 is FQNEAQ (reference sequence).

The chain carries TRBV4-1 and TRBJ2-3, with 14 bases lining up with TRBD2. The CDR3 loop spans 16 amino acids. The germline V gene encodes CDR1 MGHRA and CDR2 YSYEKL. V lost 0 bases, J lost 9 bases, and 5 bases stayed unmatched. CDR3 coding DNA: TGCGCCAGCAGCCAAGAGACTAGCGGGAGGGCCGTCACGCAGTATTTT. This translates into CASSQETSGRAVTQYF.

The chain uses TRBV11-2 and TRBJ2-7; the D gene is possibly TRBD2 (5 bases). CDR3 length equals 16 residues. Germline V gene lookup returns CDR1 SGHAT and CDR2 FQNNGV. V lost 4 bases to trimming and J lost 6 bases, with 22 bases between them. This CDR3 reads CASSYGVVSPRSEQYF. CDR3 nucleotide sequence: TGTGCCAGCAGCTACGGGGTGGTCAGCCCCCGGTCCGAGCAGTACTTC.

J is TRBJ1-1 and V is TRBV28, with D uncertain. CDR1 and CDR2 (germline): MDHEN, SYDVKM. Between the trimmed V and J ends, which lost 8 bases and 4 bases, there was a span of 20 bases. The CDR3 totals 15 residues. The CDR3 DNA sequence: TGTGCCAGCCTTTGGAGGATTGCGAGTGGCACTGAAGCTTTCTTT. Translating gives CASLWRIASGTEAFF.

This chain links TRBV12-3 or TRBV12-4 with TRBJ1-2; D might be TRBD1 (6 bases). This CDR3 comprises 13 residues. V was shortened by 5 bases and J by 4 bases, with 11 bases between the two germline ends. The CDR3 nucleotides are TGTGCCAGCAGTGGGGGACAAATCTATGGCTACACCTTC. Translation gives CASSGGQIYGYTF.

The chain employs TRBV6-5 and TRBJ1-1; 7 bases align to TRBD1. CDR1 is MNHEY, CDR2 SVGAGI, per germline. This CDR3 spans 13 amino acids. The trim removed 8 bases at V and 4 bases at J, leaving 7 bases unmatched. The CDR3 DNA reads TGTGCCAGCCTTACAAGGGACAGCACTGAAGCTTTCTTT. Protein sequence: CASLTRDSTEAFF.

The V call is TRBV28, the J call TRBJ1-5; 7 nucleotides align to TRBD1. The germline V gene has CDR1 MDHEN and CDR2 SYDVKM. The ends lost 6 bases at V and 2 bases at J; junction bases unmatched: 10. This CDR3 has 16 residues. CDR3 sequence: CASRTYRGIGNQPQHF. The DNA for the CDR3 is TGTGCCAGCAGAACTTACAGGGGTATTGGCAATCAGCCCCAGCATTTT.

The chain has TRBV3-1 (or the pseudogene TRBV3-2) and TRBJ1-5; D remains ambiguous. The CDR3 sequence is 14 residues long. V was pared by 4 bases and J by 5 bases, with 12 bases between. Germline V gene sequence: CDR1 LGHDT, CDR2 YNNKEL (reference sequence). The chain's CDR3 is CASSPSVNHQPQHF. CDR3 sequence (DNA): TGTGCCAGCAGCCCCTCGGTTAACCATCAGCCCCAGCATTTT.

The rearrangement joins TRBV19 to TRBJ2-2; weak D call: TRBD1 (6 bases). CDR1 and CDR2 (germline): LNHDA, SQIVND (reference sequence). CDR3 size: 15 residues. V lost 3 bases and J 1 base, leaving 9 bases between the germline ends. The chain's CDR3 is CASSITGQNTGELFF. CDR3 nucleotide sequence: TGTGCCAGTAGTATTACAGGGCAGAACACCGGGGAGCTGTTTTTT.

This chain joins TRBV7-8 and TRBJ2-2, with 8 bases identical to TRBD2. After removal of 3 bases from V and 2 bases from J, the junction contained 5 bases not matched to a gene. The germline CDR1 and CDR2 sequences are SGHVS and FQNEAQ. There are 16 residues in the CDR3. The CDR3 nucleotides read TGTGCCAGCAGCTTGGCTAGCGGGTCCAACACCGGGGAGCTGTTTTTT. Residues: CASSLASGSNTGELFF.

The chain is built from TRBV6-6 and TRBJ1-6, with D tentatively TRBD1 (5 bases). Deletions cut 6 bases from V and 8 bases from J, with 11 bases between. The germline V gene has CDR1 MNHNY and CDR2 SVGAGI (reference sequence). The CDR3 loop spans 13 amino acids. CDR3 protein: CASSSQGDSPLHF. The CDR3 DNA is TGTGCCAGCAGCTCACAAGGGGATTCACCCCTCCACTTT.

The V gene is TRBV7-2, the J gene TRBJ1-3; 7 bases map to TRBD1. The CDR3 is made up of 16 amino acids. With 5 bases clipped from V and 0 bases from J, the junction kept 7 bases outside the gene matches. The germline CDR1 and CDR2 sequences are SGHTA and FQGNSA. The CDR3 loop is CASSPQGQISGNTIYF. CDR3 nucleotides: TGTGCCAGCAGCCCTCAGGGACAGATCTCTGGAAACACCATATATTTT.

V usage is TRBV6-5 and J usage is TRBJ1-5; no definite D call. This CDR3 has 14 amino acids. Germline V gives CDR1 MNHEY, CDR2 SVGAGI. V gave up 6 bases and J gave up 0 bases, with 9 bases separating them. Written as DNA, the CDR3 is TGTGCCAGCAGCCTAGAAAATAGCAATCAGCCCCAGCATTTT. Its protein is CASSLENSNQPQHF.

The chain employs TRBV2 and TRBJ2-5; TRBD2 matches at 7 bases. The CDR3 has 16 residues. The germline V gene has CDR1 SNHLY and CDR2 FYNNEI. V gave up 6 bases and J gave up 1 base; unmatched junction bases: 11. The CDR3 nucleotides read TGTGCCAGCAGGAACCTACTCGTAGCGGGCCAAGAGACCCAGTACTTC. It translates to CASRNLLVAGQETQYF.

In this sample, this clone turned up once. The rearrangement links TRBV28 to TRBJ1-3, with 7 nucleotides matching TRBD1. CDR3 length: 16 amino acids. V shed 2 bases and J 8 bases; nucleotides not matched to a gene: 12. Germline V gene sequence: CDR1 MDHEN, CDR2 SYDVKM. CDR3 nucleotides: TGTGCCAGCAGTTTAGCCTCACCGACAGGGCGGCACACCATATATTTT. Amino acid sequence: CASSLASPTGRHTIYF. Using reference TRBV28 and TRBJ1-3 for the parts outside the CDR3, the full variable domain is DVKVTQSSRYLVKRTGEKVFLECVQDMDHENMFWYRQDPGLGLRLIYFSYDVKMKEKGDIPEGYSVSREKKERFSLILESASTNQTSMYLCASSLASPTGRHTIYFGEGSWLTVV.

This clone was seen only once. V gene TRBV18 combines with J gene TRBJ2-3; 9 bases fit TRBD1. Germline CDR1 and CDR2: KGHSH and LQKENI. The CDR3 is 16 amino acids. Unmatched junction bases numbered 8, after V lost 0 bases and J lost 7 bases. CDR3 residues: CASSPPPGQGWHTQYF. The CDR3 DNA reads TGTGCCAGCTCACCACCGCCTGGACAGGGGTGGCATACGCAGTATTTT.

This chain connects TRBV7-9 to TRBJ2-2, with 7 bases aligning to TRBD2. Trimming took 0 bases from V and 7 from J; bases not matched to a gene: 11. The CDR3 runs 17 residues. Germline CDR1 reads SEHNR; CDR2 reads FQNEAQ (reference sequence). The CDR3 region is CASSLASGLGRIGELFF. CDR3 coding DNA: TGTGCCAGCAGCTTAGCGTCCGGACTAGGACGAATCGGGGAGCTGTTTTTT.

The V gene is TRBV25-1, the J gene TRBJ1-1; weak D call: TRBD1 (5 bases). The CDR3 is 16 residues long. Trimming shortened V by 8 bases and J by 0 bases, and 19 bases separated the two germline ends. Germline V gene sequence: CDR1 MGHDK, CDR2 SYGVNS. CDR3 DNA: TGTGCCAGCTCTAGGGCGGGGCAGGGAGTGAACACTGAAGCTTTCTTT. Translating it yields CASSRAGQGVNTEAFF.

The genes are TRBV2 and TRBJ1-2; possibly TRBD1 for D (6 bases). Trimming took off 7 bases at V and 5 bases at J, with 11 bases between the two ends. Germline V CDR1 and CDR2: SNHLY, FYNNEI. The CDR3 is 12 amino acids. The CDR3 nucleotides read TGTGCCAGCACGCAGGGGTGGTATGGCTACACCTTC. Translating it yields CASTQGWYGYTF.

This chain joins TRBV5-6 and TRBJ2-2; 7 bases are shared with TRBD1. The CDR3 consists of 16 residues. Germline V lookup: CDR1 SGHDT, CDR2 YYEEEE. Trimming took 3 bases from V and 3 from J; bases not matched to a gene: 8. The CDR3 protein is CASSSPGQYDTGELFF. In DNA form, the CDR3 reads TGTGCCAGCAGCTCCCCGGGACAGTACGACACCGGGGAGCTGTTTTTT.